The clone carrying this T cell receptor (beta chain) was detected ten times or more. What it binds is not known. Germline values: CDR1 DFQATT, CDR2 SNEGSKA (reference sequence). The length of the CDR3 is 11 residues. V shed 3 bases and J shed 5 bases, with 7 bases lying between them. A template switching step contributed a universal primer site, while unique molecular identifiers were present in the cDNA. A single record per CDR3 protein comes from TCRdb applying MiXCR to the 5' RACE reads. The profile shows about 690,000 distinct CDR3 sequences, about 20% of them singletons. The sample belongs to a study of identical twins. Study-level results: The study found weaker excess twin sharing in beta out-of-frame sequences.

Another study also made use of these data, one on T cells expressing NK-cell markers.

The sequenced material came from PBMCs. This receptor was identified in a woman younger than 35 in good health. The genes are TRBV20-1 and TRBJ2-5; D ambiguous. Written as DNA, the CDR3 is TGCAGTGCTAGTTTTGCGGAGACCCAGTACTTC. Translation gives CSASFAETQYF.